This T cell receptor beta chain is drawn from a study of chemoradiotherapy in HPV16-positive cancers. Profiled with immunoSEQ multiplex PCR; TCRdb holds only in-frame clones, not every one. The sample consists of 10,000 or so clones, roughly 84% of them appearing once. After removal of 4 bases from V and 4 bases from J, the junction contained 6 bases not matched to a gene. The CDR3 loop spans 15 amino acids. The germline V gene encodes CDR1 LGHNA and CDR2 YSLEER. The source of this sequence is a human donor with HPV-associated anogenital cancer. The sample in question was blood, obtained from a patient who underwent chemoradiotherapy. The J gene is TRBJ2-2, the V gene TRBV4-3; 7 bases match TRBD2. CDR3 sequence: CASSRGPGGTGELFF. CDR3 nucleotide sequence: TGCGCCAGCAGCCGGGGACCGGGGGGCACCGGGGAGCTGTTTTTT.